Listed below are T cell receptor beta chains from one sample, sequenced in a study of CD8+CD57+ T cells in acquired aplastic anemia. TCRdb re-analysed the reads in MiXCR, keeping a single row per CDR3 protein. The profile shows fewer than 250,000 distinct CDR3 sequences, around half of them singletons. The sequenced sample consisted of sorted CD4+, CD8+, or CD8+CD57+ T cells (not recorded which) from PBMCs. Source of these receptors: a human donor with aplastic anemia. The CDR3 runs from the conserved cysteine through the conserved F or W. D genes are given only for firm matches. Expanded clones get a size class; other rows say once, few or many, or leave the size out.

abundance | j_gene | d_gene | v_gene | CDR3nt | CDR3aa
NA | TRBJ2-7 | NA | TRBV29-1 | TGCAGCGTTTTCGCGGAATACGAGCAGTACTTC | CSVFAEYEQYF
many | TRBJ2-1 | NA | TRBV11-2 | TGTGCCAGCAGCTTAGAAGGTCACGATGAGCAGTTCTTC | CASSLEGHDEQFF
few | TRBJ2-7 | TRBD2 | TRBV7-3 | TGTGCCAGCAGTCGAGCGGGGGCCAATAAAAACCTCTACGAGCAGTACTTC | CASSRAGANKNLYEQYF
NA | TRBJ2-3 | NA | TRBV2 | TGTGCCAGCAGTGAGGGCAAGCGGGCAGATACGCAGTATTTT | CASSEGKRADTQYF
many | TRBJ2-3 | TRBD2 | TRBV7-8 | TGTGCCAGCAGTACAGGGACTAGCGGTCGCACAGATACGCAGTATTTT | CASSTGTSGRTDTQYF
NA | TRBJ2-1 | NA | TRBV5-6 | TGTGCCAGCAGCTTGGAAGGGGATACGCAGTTCTTC | CASSLEGDTQFF
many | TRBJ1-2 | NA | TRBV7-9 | TGTGCCAGCAGCACCCAGAGACAGATCAACTATGGCTACACCTTC | CASSTQRQINYGYTF
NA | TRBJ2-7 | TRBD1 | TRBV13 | TGTGCCAGCAGCCCCGCCGGGGACAGGGCGGGCCACGAGCAGTACTTC | CASSPAGDRAGHEQYF
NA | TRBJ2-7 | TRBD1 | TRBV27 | TGTGCCAGCAGTACCCTCGGGACAGCGTCCTACGAGCAGTACTTC | CASSTLGTASYEQYF
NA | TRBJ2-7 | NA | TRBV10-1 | TGCGCCAGCAGTGAGAGTGGGGGAGTCGAGCAGTACTTC | CASSESGGVEQYF
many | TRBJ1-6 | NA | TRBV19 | TGTGCCAGTAAAGGACGAGAAGATAATTCACCCCTCCACTTT | CASKGREDNSPLHF
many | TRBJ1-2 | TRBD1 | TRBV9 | TGTGCCAGCAGCGCCCTCCCGGGACAGGGAGCCTATGGCTACACCTTC | CASSALPGQGAYGYTF
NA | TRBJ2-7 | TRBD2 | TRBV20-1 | TGCAGTGCTAGAGTTGGGGCTAGCGGGAGCGAGCAGTACTTC | CSARVGASGSEQYF
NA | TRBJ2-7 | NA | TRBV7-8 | TGTGCCAGCAGTGTTTACAATGAGCAGTACTTC | CASSVYNEQYF
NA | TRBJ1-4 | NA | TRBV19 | TGTGCCAGTAGTATCAAGGGGGTTTGGGAAAAACTGTTTTTT | CASSIKGVWEKLFF
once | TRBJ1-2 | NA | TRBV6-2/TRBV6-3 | TGTGCCAGCAGTTACACAACAGGAGACTATGGCTACACCTTC | CASSYTTGDYGYTF
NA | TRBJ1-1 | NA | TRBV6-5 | TGTGCCAGCAGTTACAGGGTCGCCACTGAAGCTTTCTTT | CASSYRVATEAFF
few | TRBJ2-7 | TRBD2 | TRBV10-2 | TGCGCCAGCGCACTAGCGGGGGGGTACGAGCAGTACTTC | CASALAGGYEQYF
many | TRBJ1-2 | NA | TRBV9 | TGTGCCAGCAGCTTGAACCTAAGAGACTATGGCTACACCTTC | CASSLNLRDYGYTF
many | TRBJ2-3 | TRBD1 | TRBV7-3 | TGTGCCAGCAGCTTAACCGGGACAGGAGGGGATACGCAGTATTTT | CASSLTGTGGDTQYF
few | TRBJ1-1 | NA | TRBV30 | TGTGCCTGGACCCCGGGGATGAACACTGAAGCTTTCTTT | CAWTPGMNTEAFF
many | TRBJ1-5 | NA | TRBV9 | TGTGCCAGCAGCGTCAGGGGTGAGAGCAATCAGCCCCGGCATTTT | CASSVRGESNQPRHF
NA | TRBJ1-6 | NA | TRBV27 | TGTGCCAGCAGTTTTAGGGGCTCCTATAATTCACCCCTCCACTTT | CASSFRGSYNSPLHF
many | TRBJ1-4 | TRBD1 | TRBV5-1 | TGCGCCAGCAGGGGAGGGACAGGGGAGTATGAAAAACTGTTTTTT | CASRGGTGEYEKLFF
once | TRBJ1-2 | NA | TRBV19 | TGTGCCAGTAAGAACAGGAACTATGGCTACACCTTC | CASKNRNYGYTF
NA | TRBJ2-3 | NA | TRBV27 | TGTGCCAGCAGTTTAGCCAGGGCGACCGGCACAGATACGCAGTATTTT | CASSLARATGTDTQYF
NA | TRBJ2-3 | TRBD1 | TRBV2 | TGTGCCAGCAGTGAGGGACAGCCCATGAACACAGATACGCAGTATTTT | CASSEGQPMNTDTQYF
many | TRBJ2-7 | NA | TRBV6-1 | TGTGCCAGCAGTGGTTATTTCGGGAGAGGGGACGAGCAGTACTTC | CASSGYFGRGDEQYF
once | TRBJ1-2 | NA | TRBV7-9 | TGTGCCAGCAGAGCATTGGGTAGGACGGGCCCCTATGGCTACACCTTC | CASRALGRTGPYGYTF
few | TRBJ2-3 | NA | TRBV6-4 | TGTGCCAGCAGTGACGGGGGGTCTGAGCAGTATTTT | CASSDGGSEQYF
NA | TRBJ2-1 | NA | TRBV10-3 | TGTGCCATCAAGGTCGCTAATGAGCAGTTCTTC | CAIKVANEQFF
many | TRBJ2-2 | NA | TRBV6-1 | TGTGCCAGCAGCCCGGACGGAGACACCGGGGAGCTGTTTTTT | CASSPDGDTGELFF
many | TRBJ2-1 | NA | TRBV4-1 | TGCGCCAGCAGCCAAGTCTCGTATGGAAATGAGCAGTTCTTC | CASSQVSYGNEQFF
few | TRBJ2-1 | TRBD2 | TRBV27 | TGTGCCAGCAGTTTATCGGCGGGAGGGCTCAATGAGCAGTTCTTC | CASSLSAGGLNEQFF
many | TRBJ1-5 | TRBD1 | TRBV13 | TGTGCCAGCAGCGGCGGGACAGCCAATCAGCCCCAGCATTTT | CASSGGTANQPQHF
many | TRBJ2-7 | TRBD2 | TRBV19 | TGTGCCAGTAGCCAGACTAGCGGGAGGGCCATCCGGTTCTACGAGCAGTACTTC | CASSQTSGRAIRFYEQYF
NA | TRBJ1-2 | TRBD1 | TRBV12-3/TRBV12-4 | TGTGCCAGCAGTCCAGGACAGGGTCGCACGGGCTACACCTTC | CASSPGQGRTGYTF
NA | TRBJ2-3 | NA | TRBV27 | TGTGCCGGCAGTTTTTCAGTTTCGGATACGCAGTATTTT | CAGSFSVSDTQYF
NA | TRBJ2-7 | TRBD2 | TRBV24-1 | TGTGCCACCCGGGAGGGCCGGTACTTC | CATREGRYF
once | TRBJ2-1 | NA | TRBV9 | TGTGCCAGCAGCGTCCTGGGGAACAATGAGCAGTTCTTC | CASSVLGNNEQFF
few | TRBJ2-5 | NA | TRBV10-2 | TGCGCCAGCAGTGATCCGGAGGCTTTAGGGGAGACCCAGTACTTC | CASSDPEALGETQYF
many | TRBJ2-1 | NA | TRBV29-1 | TGCAGCGCCAGTCCAGGAGGGTACAATGAGCAGTTCTTC | CSASPGGYNEQFF
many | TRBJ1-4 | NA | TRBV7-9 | TGTGCCAGCAGCCGGGCAGGGCCTTCTAATGAAAAACTGTTTTTT | CASSRAGPSNEKLFF
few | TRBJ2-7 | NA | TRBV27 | TGTGCCAGCAGTTCCCGGGGGGCGAGCTCCTACGAGCAGTACTTC | CASSSRGASSYEQYF
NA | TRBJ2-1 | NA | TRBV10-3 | TGTGCCATCAGTGAAAGAGCCCCCCATGAGCAGTTCTTC | CAISERAPHEQFF
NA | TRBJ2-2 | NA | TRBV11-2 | TGTGCCAGCAGCAACGTTTTGGTCACCGGGGAGCTGTTTTTT | CASSNVLVTGELFF
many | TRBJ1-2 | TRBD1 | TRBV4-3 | TGCGCCAGCAGCCACGGGACAGGCGATAACTATGGCTACACCTTC | CASSHGTGDNYGYTF
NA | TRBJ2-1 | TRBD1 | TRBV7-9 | TGTGCCAGCAGCCCGAGGACAGGGACAGATGAGCAGTTCTTC | CASSPRTGTDEQFF